A single T cell receptor beta chain is shown here with its context. This sample is part of a study of OX40 agonist ivuxolimab in advanced cancers. The table came from immunoSEQ multiplex PCR; TCRdb's copy has only in-frame clones and leaves some out. The sample has roughly 80,000 clones, around 87% seen once. Germline V gives CDR1 SEHNR, CDR2 FQNEAQ (reference sequence). The CDR3 is made up of 14 amino acids. Trimming removed 2 bases from V and 9 bases from J; junction bases left unmatched: 6. The sample in question was CD4+ or CD8+ T cells sorted from blood, obtained in a trial of the OX40 agonist ivuxolimab. The rearrangement links TRBV7-9 to TRBJ2-1; TRBD2 aligns across 8 bases. The clonotype originates from an adult with an advanced solid tumor such as melanoma, head and neck, liver or kidney cancer. The DNA for the CDR3 is TGTGCCAGCAGCTTAAGCGGGAGACAAGGTGAGCAGTTCTTC. It encodes CASSLSGRQGEQFF.